The 26 T cell receptor beta chains reported below all come from one sample, sequenced in a study of PD-1 blockade in classical Hodgkin lymphoma. Assay used: immunoSEQ multiplex PCR; TCRdb lists only in-frame clones, some missing. The sample lists 15,000 to 20,000 clones, roughly 65% occurring once. The sample's time point: cycle 4 day 1 (C4D1), after six to seven weeks of nivolumab. Autologous stem cell transplantation was followed by relapse in every patient, and brentuximab vedotin exposure varied. Purification of CD4+ T cells from thawed PBMCs was performed via magnetic negative selection. Sequencing was performed on CD4+ T cells from blood, taken before the fourth cycle of nivolumab. These receptors were taken from a human donor with classical Hodgkin lymphoma.

The chain combines TRBV28 with TRBJ2-4; tentatively, D is TRBD1 (6 bases). The CDR3 contains 21 residues. V was trimmed by 2 bases and J by 1 base, leaving 27 bases between them. The germline V gene encodes CDR1 MDHEN and CDR2 SYDVKM. DNA for the CDR3: TGTGCCAGCAGTTTAAGCTTACCCGACGGGACACCCCAACAGGCCAAAAACATTCAGTACTTC. It encodes CASSLSLPDGTPQQAKNIQYF.

The chain employs TRBV10-3 and TRBJ1-1, with 7 nucleotides matching TRBD1. Trimming removed 1 base from V and 2 bases from J; junction bases left unmatched: 13. Germline CDR1 reads ENHRY; CDR2 reads SYGVKD. The length of the CDR3 is 18 residues. The CDR3 is CAISEWDRPTGPNTEAFF. DNA for the CDR3: TGTGCCATCAGTGAGTGGGATCGACCGACAGGGCCAAACACTGAAGCTTTCTTT.

J is TRBJ2-2 and V is TRBV6-6, with D possibly TRBD1 on 6 matching bases. The V gene's germline CDR1 is MNHNY and CDR2 SVGAGI (reference sequence). The CDR3 loop spans 16 amino acids. Trimming took off 1 base at V and 4 bases at J, with 13 bases between the two ends. CDR3 DNA sequence: TGTGCCAGCAGTTACTGGGCAGGGGTCGCCACCGGGGAGCTGTTTTTT. Translating it yields CASSYWAGVATGELFF.

This rearrangement joins TRBV7-9 to TRBJ2-1; TRBD2 matches 11 bases. Germline V lookup: CDR1 SEHNR, CDR2 FQNEAQ (reference sequence). The length of the CDR3 is 16 residues. Trimming at V came to 1 base and at J to 8 bases, leaving 7 bases not matched to a gene. The CDR3 sequence is CASSLGISGGADEQFF. CDR3 DNA: TGTGCCAGCAGCTTAGGGATTAGCGGGGGGGCTGATGAGCAGTTCTTC.

In nucleotides, the CDR3 is TGTGCCAGCAGCTTAGGGACGGTCCTAAATCAGCCCCAGCATTTT. This encodes CASSLGTVLNQPQHF. V and J are TRBV7-8 and TRBJ1-5; no clear D gene. The CDR3 runs 15 residues. Germline CDR1 and CDR2: SGHVS and FQNEAQ. V gave up 1 base and J gave up 4 bases, with 11 bases separating them.

The chain carries TRBV7-9 and TRBJ2-3, with D possibly being TRBD2 (6 bases). Per the germline V gene, CDR1 is SEHNR and CDR2 is FQNEAQ (reference sequence). This CDR3 has 16 residues. V lost 1 base, J lost 2 bases, and 13 bases lay in between. As DNA, the CDR3 is TGTGCCAGCAGCTTAGGTTTTAGCGGAGCCACAGATACGCAGTATTTT. Residues: CASSLGFSGATDTQYF.

As DNA, the CDR3 is TGTGCCAGCAGCTTGCAACGGGGGGGCGCAGATACGCAGTATTTT. It encodes CASSLQRGGADTQYF. The chain recombines TRBV5-4 with TRBJ2-3; TRBD2 matches 8 bases. Trimming took 1 base from V and 4 from J; bases not matched to a gene: 5. The CDR3 is made up of 15 amino acids. CDR1 is SGHNT and CDR2 is YYREEE in the germline V gene (reference sequence).

The V call is TRBV5-4, the J call TRBJ2-1; 9 bases fit TRBD1. This CDR3 contains 16 residues. V dropped 4 bases and J dropped 3; count of bases not matched to a gene: 8. CDR1 is SGHNT, CDR2 YYREEE, per germline (reference sequence). The CDR3 spells CASSLRTGEVYNEQFF. As DNA, the CDR3 is TGTGCCAGCAGCCTAAGGACAGGGGAGGTCTACAATGAGCAGTTCTTC.

The chain is built from TRBV9 and TRBJ2-5; D call uncertain. V was shortened by 0 bases and J by 0 bases, with 9 bases between the two germline ends. The CDR3 sequence is 15 residues long. Germline V CDR1 and CDR2: SGDLS, YYNGEE. CDR3 in amino acids: CASSVAGTYQETQYF. For the CDR3, the DNA is TGTGCCAGCAGCGTAGCAGGCACGTACCAAGAGACCCAGTACTTC.

The chain carries TRBV19 and TRBJ2-1; TRBD2 agrees at 7 bases. Trimming at V came to 1 base and at J to 0 bases, leaving 0 bases not matched to a gene. This CDR3 is built from 15 residues. Germline lookup yields CDR1 LNHDA and CDR2 SQIVND (reference sequence). The CDR3 DNA follows: TGTGCCAGTAGTATAGCGGGAGGCTCCTACAATGAGCAGTTCTTC. It specifies CASSIAGGSYNEQFF.

The CDR3, as DNA: TGTGCCATCGACAGCGGAAACACCATATATTTT. Encoded protein: CAIDSGNTIYF. The chain carries TRBV10-3 and TRBJ1-3, with a weak D call TRBD1 (5 bases). The V gene's germline CDR1 is ENHRY and CDR2 SYGVKD. The CDR3 sequence is 11 residues long. V was trimmed by 8 bases and J by 4 bases, leaving 6 bases between them.

The rearrangement uses TRBV28 and TRBJ1-2; D is unclear. Germline CDR1 reads MDHEN; CDR2 reads SYDVKM. V lost 2 bases, J lost 5 bases, and 9 bases lay in between. The length of the CDR3 is 13 residues. The CDR3 DNA reads as TGTGCCAGCAGTTTAGGGTATGAATATGGCTACACCTTC. Its protein is CASSLGYEYGYTF.

This chain uses TRBV6-5 with TRBJ2-3; D remains unclear. CDR1 and CDR2 (germline): MNHEY, SVGAGI. The CDR3 runs to 14 residues. Between the trimmed V and J ends, which lost 6 bases and 6 bases, there was a span of 16 bases. CDR3 nucleotide sequence: TGTGCCAGCAGCCCTGGATATCCCCCCGATACGCAGTATTTT. As protein: CASSPGYPPDTQYF.

Relative to its sample, this clone is medium-sized. This sequence joins TRBV6-5 and TRBJ1-5, with D maybe TRBD1 (5 bases). The V gene's germline CDR1 is MNHEY and CDR2 SVGAGI. This CDR3 has 15 amino acids. Trimming removed 0 bases from V and 7 bases from J, with 13 bases in between. The CDR3 DNA is TGTGCCAGCAGTTACTCAAGATCTTGGGGGCAGCCCCAGCATTTT. Translation: CASSYSRSWGQPQHF.

This chain joins TRBV4-3 and TRBJ1-4; no definite D call. The CDR3 has 17 residues. Germline loops: CDR1 LGHNA, CDR2 YSLEER. Trimming removed 2 bases at V and 0 bases at J, with 13 bases between. Written as DNA, the CDR3 is TGCGCCAGCAGCCAAAGCGGAATCCGTGCAACTAATGAAAAACTGTTTTTT. Its protein is CASSQSGIRATNEKLFF.

This chain links TRBV15 with TRBJ1-2; D gene uncertain. CDR1 and CDR2 (germline): LNHNV, YYDKDF (reference sequence). The CDR3 runs 14 residues. Trimming cost V 0 bases and J 7 bases, with 12 bases left between them. This CDR3 reads CATSRDYSSIGYTF. The CDR3 DNA reads as TGTGCCACCAGCAGAGATTACAGCTCTATTGGCTACACCTTC.

The table lists this clone with a count of one. This rearrangement joins TRBV29-1 to TRBJ2-7; TRBD1 matches at 8 bases. The CDR3 extends over 13 amino acids. Per the germline V gene, CDR1 is SQVTM and CDR2 is ANQGSEA. Losses at the gene ends were 4 bases for V and 1 base for J; bases not matched to a gene: 3. CDR3 region: CSVARTGSYEQYF. CDR3 DNA sequence: TGCAGCGTTGCGAGGACAGGGTCCTACGAGCAGTACTTC.

The rearrangement joins TRBV28 to TRBJ2-7; 10 bases line up with TRBD1. The germline V gene has CDR1 MDHEN and CDR2 SYDVKM. CDR3 size: 15 residues. Trimming cost V 4 bases and J 5 bases; bases outside gene matches: 8. Written as DNA, the CDR3 is TGTGCCAGCAGTTCACCGACCGGGACAGGGGACGAGCAGTACTTC. It yields the protein CASSSPTGTGDEQYF.

There are a few counts of this clone. This chain connects TRBV18 to TRBJ1-1; D ambiguous. Trimming removed 6 bases from V and 0 bases from J, with 8 bases in between. This CDR3 comprises 13 residues. CDR1 is KGHSH and CDR2 is LQKENI in the germline V gene. The CDR3 spells CASSITMNTEAFF. In DNA, the CDR3 is TGTGCCAGCTCGATTACCATGAACACTGAAGCTTTCTTT.

DNA of the CDR3: TGTGCCAGCAGTGAATATTTGGAGGGTAATTCACCCCTCCACTTT. It specifies CASSEYLEGNSPLHF. V is TRBV25-1 and J is TRBJ1-6; D is undetermined. Trimming took 0 bases from V and 6 from J, leaving 9 bases between them. The CDR3 is 15 residues long. Germline V gene sequence: CDR1 MGHDK, CDR2 SYGVNS.

The J gene is TRBJ2-2, the V gene TRBV27; 15 bases are a match to TRBD2. The CDR3 sequence is 15 residues long. The V and J ends lost 5 bases and 6 bases, in that order; junction bases with no gene match: 1. The germline gives CDR1 MNHEY, CDR2 SMNVEV (reference sequence). In DNA form, the CDR3 reads TGTGCCAGCAGTCGGACTAGCGGGGGGGCCGGGGAGCTGTTTTTT. Translating it yields CASSRTSGGAGELFF.

The chain is built from TRBV7-9 and TRBJ1-3; the D is unclear. In germline, CDR1 is SEHNR, CDR2 FQNEAQ (reference sequence). The CDR3 spans 14 residues. The V and J ends lost 6 bases and 0 bases respectively, with 9 bases between them. For the CDR3, the DNA is TGTGCCAGCAGTGTCGTGGACTCTGGAAACACCATATATTTT. It codes for CASSVVDSGNTIYF.

The J gene is TRBJ2-1, the V gene TRBV29-1; D is perhaps TRBD1 (6 bases). V dropped 6 bases and J dropped 2 bases, with 20 bases sitting between them. Germline assignment: CDR1 SQVTM and CDR2 ANQGSEA. The CDR3 loop spans 16 amino acids. In DNA form, the CDR3 reads TGCAGCGTCGTGACTGTTCGGACAGCCCCCTACAATGAGCAGTTCTTC. It specifies CSVVTVRTAPYNEQFF.

This clone was picked up one time. The chain has TRBV7-9 and TRBJ1-2, with unresolved D. CDR3 length equals 13 residues. V lost 1 base and J 4 bases, leaving 7 bases between the germline ends. Germline V lookup: CDR1 SEHNR, CDR2 FQNEAQ (reference sequence). The CDR3 sequence: CASSLGRGYGYTF. In nucleotides, the CDR3 is TGTGCCAGCAGCTTAGGGCGGGGCTATGGCTACACCTTC.

CDR3 loop: CASSPPGLAGGPYEQYF. The CDR3 DNA sequence: TGTGCCAGCTCACCACCCGGACTAGCGGGAGGGCCCTACGAGCAGTACTTC. The rearrangement joins TRBV18 to TRBJ2-7, with TRBD2 identical over 15 bases. The trim removed 0 bases at V and 2 bases at J, leaving 2 bases unmatched. The CDR3 covers 17 residues. Germline V CDR1 and CDR2: KGHSH, LQKENI.

V and J are TRBV7-9 and TRBJ2-5, with D unclear. Per germline, CDR1 SEHNR and CDR2 FQNEAQ (reference sequence). The V and J ends lost 4 bases and 5 bases respectively, with 14 bases between them. The CDR3 sequence is 14 residues long. The CDR3 loop reads CASSYLLIDETQYF. CDR3 coding DNA: TGTGCCAGCAGCTACCTATTGATAGACGAGACCCAGTACTTC.